A selection of T cell receptor beta chains follows, all from one sample in a study of blood T cell repertoires in COVID-19. Data came from immunoSEQ multiplex PCR; TCRdb stores just in-frame clones and leaves some out. The sample carries a few hundred thousand clones, more than 85% recorded once. The sample was PBMCs or T cells enriched from blood (not recorded which). These receptors were taken from a woman in her sixties or seventies who had recovered from COVID-19. Both conserved end residues are part of each CDR3. A D gene is named only where the DNA matches it firmly. Size tells how often a clone was seen (once, few, many) or the class of an expanded clone, and some rows leave it out.

clone size	D gene	V gene	J gene	CDR3 protein	CDR3 DNA
.	.	TRBV21-1	TRBJ2-5	CASSLAGLAGGIQETQYF	TGTGCCAGCAGCCTAGCAGGACTAGCGGGGGGCATCCAAGAGACCCAGTACTTC
.	TRBD1	TRBV27	TRBJ1-4	CASSLIGGNEKLFF	TGTGCCAGCAGTTTAATAGGGGGCAATGAAAAACTGTTTTTT
.	TRBD2	TRBV4-2	TRBJ2-3	CASSLRTSGGAFPSTDTQYF	TGTGCCAGCAGCCTTCGGACTAGCGGGGGGGCTTTCCCAAGCACAGATACGCAGTATTTT
.	.	TRBV24-1	TRBJ1-2	CATSDLNRADGYTF	TGTGCCACCAGTGATTTAAACAGGGCGGATGGCTACACCTTC
.	TRBD2	TRBV5-1	TRBJ2-5	CASSRGPSGGQVTQYF	TGCGCCAGCAGTCGGGGTCCTAGCGGGGGACAGGTGACCCAGTACTTC
.	.	TRBV19	TRBJ1-6	CASSIPQGRGDSPLHF	TGTGCCAGTAGTATCCCCCAAGGTCGGGGGGACTCACCCCTCCACTTT
.	TRBD1	TRBV27	TRBJ1-2	CASSSPGQGDYGYTF	TGTGCCAGCAGCTCACCCGGACAGGGAGACTATGGCTACACCTTC
.	.	TRBV3-1/TRBV3-2	TRBJ2-6	CASSQRDNGANVLTF	TGTGCCAGCAGCCAACGGGACAATGGGGCCAACGTCCTGACTTTC
few	.	TRBV10-1	TRBJ2-7	CASSGDNWEQYF	TGCGCCAGCAGTGGGGACAATTGGGAGCAGTACTTC
.	.	TRBV5-1	TRBJ2-2	CASTPGGGKKAGELFF	TGCGCCAGCACCCCGGGCGGAGGGAAAAAAGCCGGGGAGCTGTTTTTT
.	.	TRBV12-5	TRBJ1-2	CASGFSTFDFGGFYGYTF	TGTGCTAGTGGTTTCTCTACTTTCGATTTCGGAGGTTTCTATGGCTACACCTTC
.	.	TRBV7-6	TRBJ1-6	CASSLSQFGQTNSPLHF	TGTGCCAGCAGCTTATCCCAATTCGGACAGACCAATTCACCCCTCCACTTT
.	.	TRBV12-3/TRBV12-4	TRBJ1-2	CASSLSSGGGYTF	TGTGCCAGCAGTTTGTCGTCGGGGGGCGGCTACACCTTC
.	.	TRBV2	TRBJ1-4	CASSDFRGMEEKLFF	TGTGCCAGCAGTGACTTCCGGGGGATGGAGGAAAAACTGTTTTTT
.	.	TRBV9	TRBJ1-2	CASSPDRLKGRDYGYTF	TGTGCCAGCAGCCCAGACCGATTAAAGGGGAGGGACTATGGCTACACCTTC
.	TRBD1	TRBV2	TRBJ1-3	CASGQGRPGNTIYF	TGTGCCAGCGGACAGGGGCGACCTGGAAACACCATATATTTT
.	TRBD2	TRBV5-4	TRBJ2-5	CASSLPPLAGTETQYF	TGTGCCAGCAGCCTCCCCCCGCTAGCGGGGACAGAGACCCAGTACTTC
once	.	TRBV7-2	TRBJ2-2	CASSIRQSTGELFF	TGTGCCAGCAGCATCCGACAGAGCACCGGGGAGCTGTTTTTT
once	TRBD1	TRBV6-2/TRBV6-3	TRBJ1-2	CASSDNRQGAHGYTF	TGTGCCAGCAGCGATAACCGACAGGGGGCTCATGGCTACACCTTC
.	TRBD1	TRBV5-6	TRBJ2-1	CASSSGQGLRDEQFF	TGTGCCAGCAGCTCTGGACAGGGTCTTCGAGATGAGCAGTTCTTC